This TCR beta chain originates from a study of beta chain features in type 1 diabetes. The study's findings and limits: Patients and controls would share equally any PCR tilt toward shorter templates. A cDNA-based sequencing approach could over-represent cells with high TCR expression.

The germline gives CDR1 SGHRS, CDR2 YFSETQ. Trimming pared 6 bases from V and 9 bases from J, leaving 13 bases between. The CDR3 covers 12 residues. The sequenced template was cDNA made from the entire isolated RNA. Repertoires were generated with immunoSEQ multiplex PCR, while TCRdb's copy carries only in-frame clones and drops some. Among some 180,000 clones listed, approximately 13% were seen once. To note about this clone: The antigen remains unidentified.

Every single donor gave one heparinised blood draw, and these averaged roughly 0.11 L. CD45RO/CCR7/CD25/CD127/CD95/CD27 sorting isolated CD4+ naive, central memory, regulatory and stem cell-like memory cells. The chain combines TRBV5-1 with TRBJ1-5; D is ambiguous. Source material: central memory CD4+ T cells from blood. This sequence originates from a young woman in good health. CDR3 residues: CASTQVVGPQHF. The DNA for the CDR3 is TGCGCCAGCACCCAGGTGGTTGGGCCCCAGCATTTT.